Listed below are T cell receptor beta chains from one sample, sequenced in a study of CD8 T cells in Susac syndrome. Each CDR3 protein gets one entry after TCRdb re-called the immunoSEQ multiplex PCR reads with MiXCR. Of more than 200,000 distinct CDR3 sequences in the sample, around 95% were seen once. Source material: CD4+ T cells from PBMCs. The receptor set was obtained from a human donor with multiple sclerosis. Both conserved end residues are part of each CDR3. The order of the fields is clone size, J gene, V gene, D gene, CDR3 protein, CDR3 DNA. D genes are given only for firm matches. Clone size is stated in some rows and not others, as once, few, many or a class when expanded.

clone size: .; J gene: TRBJ2-1; V gene: TRBV24-1; D gene: .; CDR3 protein: CATSETGRYNEQFF; CDR3 DNA: TGTGCCACCAGTGAAACAGGGAGGTACAATGAGCAGTTCTTC
clone size: .; J gene: TRBJ2-3; V gene: TRBV7-2; D gene: .; CDR3 protein: CASSPPGIGTDTQYF; CDR3 DNA: TGTGCCAGCAGCCCTCCGGGGATCGGCACAGATACGCAGTATTTT
clone size: .; J gene: TRBJ1-3; V gene: TRBV12-3/TRBV12-4; D gene: TRBD1; CDR3 protein: CASSPRGRGNTIYF; CDR3 DNA: TGTGCCAGCAGCCCAAGGGGGCGCGGGAACACCATATATTTT
clone size: .; J gene: TRBJ2-3; V gene: TRBV7-9; D gene: TRBD2; CDR3 protein: CASSEAGLVTDTQYF; CDR3 DNA: TGTGCCAGCAGCGAAGCGGGACTAGTGACAGATACGCAGTATTTT
clone size: .; J gene: TRBJ1-1; V gene: TRBV12-5; D gene: TRBD1; CDR3 protein: CASIQGANTEAFF; CDR3 DNA: TGTGCTAGTATCCAGGGGGCGAACACTGAAGCTTTCTTT
clone size: .; J gene: TRBJ2-7; V gene: TRBV6-5; D gene: .; CDR3 protein: CASSYSAGYEQYF; CDR3 DNA: TGTGCCAGCAGTTACTCGGCAGGGTACGAGCAGTACTTC
clone size: .; J gene: TRBJ1-5; V gene: TRBV3-1; D gene: .; CDR3 protein: CASSQGGLGQPQHF; CDR3 DNA: TGTGCCAGCAGCCAGGGGGGGTTAGGTCAGCCCCAGCATTTT
clone size: .; J gene: TRBJ1-2; V gene: TRBV30; D gene: .; CDR3 protein: CAWSVEGEGYGYTF; CDR3 DNA: TGTGCCTGGAGTGTAGAAGGAGAAGGGTATGGCTACACCTTC
clone size: .; J gene: TRBJ1-4; V gene: TRBV29-1; D gene: TRBD1; CDR3 protein: CSVTTGTGREKLFF; CDR3 DNA: TGCAGCGTTACCACCGGGACAGGGAGGGAAAAACTGTTTTTT
clone size: .; J gene: TRBJ1-1; V gene: TRBV19; D gene: TRBD1; CDR3 protein: CASSGRQGANTEAFF; CDR3 DNA: TGTGCCAGTAGTGGGCGACAGGGGGCGAACACTGAAGCTTTCTTT
clone size: few; J gene: TRBJ1-1; V gene: TRBV9; D gene: TRBD1; CDR3 protein: CASSGTGVGTEAFF; CDR3 DNA: TGTGCCAGCAGCGGGACAGGGGTCGGCACTGAAGCTTTCTTT
clone size: .; J gene: TRBJ1-5; V gene: TRBV19; D gene: .; CDR3 protein: CASSMSGHNNRWSNQPQHF; CDR3 DNA: TGTGCCAGTAGTATGTCGGGACATAATAATCGATGGAGCAATCAGCCCCAGCATTTT
clone size: .; J gene: TRBJ2-1; V gene: TRBV20-1; D gene: .; CDR3 protein: CSADSDRRSYNEQFF; CDR3 DNA: TGCAGTGCTGACTCAGACAGGCGCTCCTACAATGAGCAGTTCTTC
clone size: .; J gene: TRBJ2-7; V gene: TRBV3-1; D gene: TRBD1; CDR3 protein: CASSPIRTGRSYEQYF; CDR3 DNA: TGTGCCAGCAGCCCTATTAGGACAGGCCGCTCCTACGAGCAGTACTTC
clone size: .; J gene: TRBJ2-5; V gene: TRBV6-1; D gene: TRBD1; CDR3 protein: CASMAGTGVLETQYF; CDR3 DNA: TGTGCCAGCATGGCCGGGACAGGGGTCCTGGAGACCCAGTACTTC
clone size: .; J gene: TRBJ2-1; V gene: TRBV11-2; D gene: TRBD2; CDR3 protein: CASSLASGGYNEQFF; CDR3 DNA: TGTGCCAGCAGCTTAGCTAGCGGGGGGTACAATGAGCAGTTCTTC
clone size: .; J gene: TRBJ2-7; V gene: TRBV20-1; D gene: TRBD2; CDR3 protein: CSAREEGSGGYEQYF; CDR3 DNA: TGCAGTGCTAGAGAGGAGGGTAGCGGGGGCTACGAGCAGTACTTC
clone size: .; J gene: TRBJ1-3; V gene: TRBV25-1; D gene: .; CDR3 protein: CASSEFAVNTIYF; CDR3 DNA: TGTGCCAGCAGTGAATTTGCTGTAAACACCATATATTTT
clone size: once; J gene: TRBJ1-1; V gene: TRBV5-8; D gene: .; CDR3 protein: CASSPPLRDAFF; CDR3 DNA: TGTGCCAGCAGCCCGCCCCTCAGGGATGCTTTCTTT
clone size: .; J gene: TRBJ2-7; V gene: TRBV19; D gene: .; CDR3 protein: CASSMGHLREQYF; CDR3 DNA: TGTGCCAGTAGTATGGGACACCTCCGCGAGCAGTACTTC
clone size: .; J gene: TRBJ1-1; V gene: TRBV5-1; D gene: .; CDR3 protein: CASSQIPGDTEAFF; CDR3 DNA: TGCGCCAGCAGCCAAATACCGGGGGACACTGAAGCTTTCTTT
clone size: .; J gene: TRBJ1-6; V gene: TRBV7-9; D gene: .; CDR3 protein: CASSLRDPGNSPLHF; CDR3 DNA: TGTGCCAGCAGCTTGAGGGACCCAGGGAATTCACCCCTCCACTTT
clone size: .; J gene: TRBJ2-6; V gene: TRBV29-1; D gene: .; CDR3 protein: CSVLLASGANVLIF; CDR3 DNA: TGCAGCGTTTTGTTAGCCTCTGGGGCCAACGTCCTGATTTTC
clone size: .; J gene: TRBJ1-1; V gene: TRBV12-3/TRBV12-4; D gene: TRBD1; CDR3 protein: CASSLYPGGTEAFF; CDR3 DNA: TGTGCCAGCAGTTTGTATCCAGGGGGCACTGAAGCTTTCTTT
clone size: .; J gene: TRBJ1-1; V gene: TRBV4-2; D gene: TRBD1; CDR3 protein: CASSQTGGDTEAFF; CDR3 DNA: TGTGCCAGCAGCCAGACAGGGGGGGACACTGAAGCTTTCTTT
clone size: once; J gene: TRBJ2-4; V gene: TRBV5-1; D gene: .; CDR3 protein: CASSLAAGRRVYF; CDR3 DNA: TGCGCCAGCAGCTTGGCCGCGGGCCGTAGGGTTTACTTC
clone size: .; J gene: TRBJ1-1; V gene: TRBV7-9; D gene: .; CDR3 protein: CASSSNGGGGNTEAFF; CDR3 DNA: TGTGCCAGCAGCTCAAACGGAGGGGGTGGTAACACTGAAGCTTTCTTT
clone size: .; J gene: TRBJ2-2; V gene: TRBV6-6; D gene: .; CDR3 protein: CASSRNGGSNTGELFF; CDR3 DNA: TGTGCCAGCAGCCGAAATGGGGGGTCGAACACCGGGGAGCTGTTTTTT
clone size: once; J gene: TRBJ2-1; V gene: TRBV5-4; D gene: .; CDR3 protein: CASSLPGAMRHNEQFF; CDR3 DNA: TGTGCCAGCAGCCTTCCCGGAGCAATGAGACACAATGAGCAGTTCTTC
clone size: .; J gene: TRBJ1-4; V gene: TRBV3-1; D gene: .; CDR3 protein: CASSQDQANEKLFF; CDR3 DNA: TGTGCCAGCAGCCAAGATCAGGCTAATGAAAAACTGTTTTTT
clone size: .; J gene: TRBJ2-1; V gene: TRBV30; D gene: TRBD2; CDR3 protein: CAWSVTSGGYNEQFF; CDR3 DNA: TGTGCCTGGAGTGTTACTAGCGGGGGTTACAATGAGCAGTTCTTC
clone size: .; J gene: TRBJ2-5; V gene: TRBV12-5; D gene: .; CDR3 protein: CASGLGGAGQETQYF; CDR3 DNA: TGTGCTAGTGGTTTGGGCGGGGCTGGACAAGAGACCCAGTACTTC
clone size: .; J gene: TRBJ2-1; V gene: TRBV19; D gene: .; CDR3 protein: CASSIGGIYNEQFF; CDR3 DNA: TGTGCCAGTAGTATTGGGGGAATTTACAATGAGCAGTTCTTC
clone size: .; J gene: TRBJ2-2; V gene: TRBV5-1; D gene: .; CDR3 protein: CASSLVKGPGELFF; CDR3 DNA: TGCGCCAGCAGCTTGGTGAAAGGCCCCGGGGAGCTGTTTTTT
clone size: .; J gene: TRBJ2-3; V gene: TRBV12-5; D gene: .; CDR3 protein: CASEVELDRRDTQYF; CDR3 DNA: TGTGCTAGTGAAGTTGAGCTAGACAGGCGGGATACGCAGTATTTT
clone size: .; J gene: TRBJ2-7; V gene: TRBV12-3/TRBV12-4; D gene: TRBD2; CDR3 protein: CASSSGGGLSYEQYF; CDR3 DNA: TGTGCCAGCAGTTCGGGGGGGGGACTGAGCTACGAGCAGTACTTC
clone size: .; J gene: TRBJ2-3; V gene: TRBV2; D gene: .; CDR3 protein: CASTSPRAGGQYF; CDR3 DNA: TGTGCCTCGACCAGTCCGAGGGCCGGAGGGCAGTATTTT
clone size: .; J gene: TRBJ1-2; V gene: TRBV2; D gene: TRBD1; CDR3 protein: CASSPGTGIGGLGYTF; CDR3 DNA: TGTGCCAGCAGTCCCGGGACAGGGATCGGAGGTCTTGGCTACACCTTC
clone size: .; J gene: TRBJ2-3; V gene: TRBV29-1; D gene: TRBD1; CDR3 protein: CSGYRGKDTQYF; CDR3 DNA: TGCAGCGGGTACAGGGGGAAAGATACGCAGTATTTT
clone size: .; J gene: TRBJ2-1; V gene: TRBV11-2; D gene: .; CDR3 protein: CASSAGPYNEQFF; CDR3 DNA: TGTGCCAGCAGCGCGGGGCCCTACAATGAGCAGTTCTTC
clone size: once; J gene: TRBJ2-3; V gene: TRBV3-1; D gene: TRBD2; CDR3 protein: CASNLAGAKTDTQYF; CDR3 DNA: TGTGCCAGCAACCTAGCGGGGGCGAAGACAGATACGCAGTATTTT
clone size: .; J gene: TRBJ2-7; V gene: TRBV18; D gene: TRBD2; CDR3 protein: CASSRSGTSGGASLEQYF; CDR3 DNA: TGTGCCAGCTCGCGGTCCGGGACTAGCGGGGGGGCCTCTCTCGAGCAGTACTTC
clone size: .; J gene: TRBJ1-3; V gene: TRBV23-1; D gene: .; CDR3 protein: CASSPPGQHLSGNTIYF; CDR3 DNA: TGCGCCAGCAGTCCCCCCGGACAACACCTCTCTGGAAACACCATATATTTT
clone size: .; J gene: TRBJ1-5; V gene: TRBV15; D gene: .; CDR3 protein: CATQRGGSSNQPQHF; CDR3 DNA: TGTGCCACTCAGAGAGGTGGATCGAGCAATCAGCCCCAGCATTTT
clone size: .; J gene: TRBJ1-2; V gene: TRBV13; D gene: TRBD1; CDR3 protein: CASSSGQAPSFYGYTF; CDR3 DNA: TGTGCCAGCAGCTCTGGACAGGCTCCCTCATTCTATGGCTACACCTTC
clone size: .; J gene: TRBJ1-3; V gene: TRBV30; D gene: .; CDR3 protein: CAWSVSVSHSGNTIYF; CDR3 DNA: TGTGCCTGGAGTGTATCGGTCAGCCACTCTGGAAACACCATATATTTT
clone size: .; J gene: TRBJ1-3; V gene: TRBV12-5; D gene: TRBD1; CDR3 protein: CASGLGSQGDTIYF; CDR3 DNA: TGTGCTAGTGGTTTGGGAAGCCAGGGGGACACCATATATTTT
clone size: .; J gene: TRBJ2-3; V gene: TRBV24-1; D gene: TRBD2; CDR3 protein: CATSGLAGEPSTDTQYF; CDR3 DNA: TGTGCCACCAGTGGTCTAGCGGGAGAACCTAGCACAGATACGCAGTATTTT
clone size: .; J gene: TRBJ2-3; V gene: TRBV3-1; D gene: TRBD2; CDR3 protein: CASSHGTSSDTQYF; CDR3 DNA: TGTGCCAGCAGCCATGGGACTAGTTCAGATACGCAGTATTTT
clone size: .; J gene: TRBJ2-5; V gene: TRBV24-1; D gene: .; CDR3 protein: CATSDPSVDPDGTQYF; CDR3 DNA: TGTGCCACCAGTGATCCCTCTGTTGACCCCGACGGGACCCAGTACTTC
clone size: once; J gene: TRBJ2-5; V gene: TRBV3-1; D gene: .; CDR3 protein: CASSQRMTTQETQYF; CDR3 DNA: TGTGCCAGCAGCCAACGAATGACAACCCAAGAGACCCAGTACTTC
clone size: once; J gene: TRBJ2-2; V gene: TRBV4-1; D gene: TRBD2; CDR3 protein: CASSQEGGANTGELFF; CDR3 DNA: TGCGCCAGCAGCCAAGAGGGGGGGGCGAACACCGGGGAGCTGTTTTTT